This TCR beta chain was observed in a study of T cells in Graves' hyperthyroidism and ophthalmopathy. Study findings and constraints: Stable hyperthyroidism was separated from ophthalmopathy by a model based on 13 V-J features. Among clonotypes expanded in thyroid above 0.001, most were also found in blood.

After removal of 3 bases from V and 3 bases from J, the junction contained 16 bases not matched to a gene. The CDR3 contains 18 residues. CDR1 MNHNS and CDR2 SASEGT come from the germline V gene. Clinicians diagnosed patients from clinical symptoms, serum thyroxine and TRAb, thyroid ultrasound and orbital computed tomography. TCR beta CDR3 region amplification was performed from RNA transcripts. Researchers ran a first-round RT-PCR on the TCR CDR3 using the HTBI primer set. MiXCR, applied by TCRdb to the multiplex PCR reads, yields one record per CDR3 protein. The sample has about half a million distinct CDR3 sequences, roughly a quarter seen once. About this clonotype: Its matching antigen is unknown.

The chain combines TRBV6-1 with TRBJ2-7, with TRBD1 matching 8 bases. The sequencing input was blood. This receptor was obtained from a woman between 25 and 40 years old with Graves' ophthalmopathy. The CDR3, as DNA: TGTGCCAGCAGTGATAACCCTCCGTTCGACAGGGGATTCTACGAGCAGTACTTC. Translated: CASSDNPPFDRGFYEQYF.